This TCR beta chain emerged from a study of CD8 T cells in ankylosing spondylitis. The study's findings and limits: One TCR beta motif, made up of under ten highly homologous variants, appeared characteristic of ankylosing spondylitis blood. Within matched ankylosing spondylitis synovial fluid, disease-linked clones were reportedly significantly enriched.

Via MiXCR, TCRdb re-called the 5' RACE reads, giving one row per CDR3 protein. Of roughly 670,000 distinct CDR3 sequences in the sample, around a fifth were seen once. A word on this clonotype: Antigen: not known.

Sequenced sample: blood, either unsorted or a sorted T cell fraction (not recorded which). The TCR was taken from a male donor with ankylosing spondylitis.

This chain's CDR3 is CASSYLWRTYEQYF. CDR3 coding DNA: TGTGCCAGCAGTTACCTTTGGAGGACCTACGAGCAGTACTTC. The V and J genes are TRBV6-2 or TRBV6-3 and TRBJ2-7; D might be TRBD2 (5 bases). The CDR3 is 14 residues long. Germline assignment: CDR1 MNHEY and CDR2 SVGEGT. The germline V and J ends were trimmed by 2 bases and 2 bases, with 10 bases remaining between them.